The rows below give T cell receptor beta chains drawn from one sample of a study of yellow fever vaccine responses in identical twins. TCRdb re-analysed the RT-PCR reads in MiXCR, keeping a single row per CDR3 protein. The top ten hold under 5% of the sample, which has about 6,000 distinct CDR3 sequences, about 65% seen once. This specimen consisted of T cells from blood (PBMCs), unsorted or a sorted subset (not recorded which), obtained before or after yellow fever vaccination (not recorded which). The receptors shown here come from a woman under 30 who received the yellow fever vaccine. Each CDR3 is given with its conserved first and last residue. Each record gives: D gene, clone size, J gene, V gene, CDR3 protein, CDR3 DNA. The D gene is left open where the match is weak. Not all rows give a size; the values are once, few, many and, for expanded clones, a class.

>TRBD1|-|TRBJ2-7|TRBV28
CASSPGQGAGYEQYF
TGTGCCAGCAGTCCCGGACAGGGAGCGGGCTACGAGCAGTACTTC
>-|-|TRBJ2-7|TRBV29-1
CSVTYSSYEQYF
TGCAGCGTTACTTATAGCTCCTACGAGCAGTACTTC
>-|few|TRBJ1-1|TRBV29-1
CSAQGTPNTEAFF
TGCAGCGCCCAGGGGACACCGAACACTGAAGCTTTCTTT
>-|-|TRBJ1-1|TRBV7-2
CASSTRGNTEAFF
TGTGCCAGCAGTACGAGGGGGAACACTGAAGCTTTCTTT
>TRBD1|-|TRBJ2-1|TRBV6-5
CASSYARTGTYNEQFF
TGTGCCAGCAGTTACGCGAGGACAGGGACGTACAATGAGCAGTTCTTC
>-|once|TRBJ2-3|TRBV29-1
CSVDGAGATDTQYF
TGCAGCGTTGATGGGGCGGGGGCCACAGATACGCAGTATTTT
>-|once|TRBJ2-7|TRBV2
CASSPDLAQLEQYF
TGTGCCAGCAGCCCCGATCTAGCCCAACTCGAGCAGTACTTC
>-|few|TRBJ2-1|TRBV5-8
CASSLRPSSYNEQFF
TGTGCCAGCAGCTTGCGGCCTAGCTCCTACAATGAGCAGTTCTTC
>-|-|TRBJ1-1|TRBV18
CASSPWQGMTEAFF
TGTGCCAGCTCACCTTGGCAGGGGATGACTGAAGCTTTCTTT
>-|few|TRBJ1-1|TRBV5-5
CASSSGTGTEAFF
TGTGCCAGCAGCTCCGGGACGGGCACTGAAGCTTTCTTT
>TRBD1|-|TRBJ1-1|TRBV6-2/TRBV6-3
CASSYPQGAIYYTEAFF
TGTGCCAGCAGTTACCCACAGGGGGCGATTTATTACACTGAAGCTTTCTTT
>-|-|TRBJ2-2|TRBV2
CASGLRASNTGELFF
TGTGCCAGCGGACTCCGGGCCTCGAACACCGGGGAGCTGTTTTTT
>-|-|TRBJ2-7|TRBV2
CASRDPGQTYEQYF
TGTGCCAGCAGGGACCCGGGGCAGACCTACGAGCAGTACTTC
>-|-|TRBJ1-1|TRBV4-1
CASSHPGANTEAFF
TGCGCCAGCAGCCATCCTGGGGCGAACACTGAAGCTTTCTTT
>-|once|TRBJ2-5|TRBV29-1
CSARPPGQETQYF
TGCAGCGCCCGGCCCCCGGGCCAAGAGACCCAGTACTTC
>-|-|TRBJ2-5|TRBV29-1
CSVVPSEDRKETQYF
TGCAGCGTTGTCCCCTCAGAGGATCGCAAAGAGACCCAGTACTTC
>-|-|TRBJ2-7|TRBV10-3
CAISDPRGRYEQYF
TGTGCCATCAGTGACCCCAGGGGACGCTACGAGCAGTACTTC
>TRBD1|-|TRBJ2-5|TRBV11-3
CASSQGQGGTQYF
TGTGCCAGCAGCCAAGGACAGGGCGGGACCCAGTACTTC
>-|few|TRBJ1-3|TRBV4-1
CASSRAGVVLSGNTIYF
TGCGCCAGCAGCCGAGCCGGGGTCGTTCTCTCTGGAAACACCATATATTTT
>-|-|TRBJ2-3|TRBV10-3
CAISEGTDTQYF
TGTGCCATCAGTGAAGGCACAGATACGCAGTATTTT